This entry lists 10 T cell receptor beta chains sequenced from one sample in a study of shared clonotypes between healthy human individuals. The method was immunoSEQ multiplex PCR; TCRdb's version includes in-frame clones alone and lacks a portion of them. The sample lists approximately 480,000 clones; roughly 79% were seen once. Sample: PBMCs. The receptors shown here come from a woman aged 40-49 years in good health. Some clones in this sample may be carry-over from other donors' samples.

V and J are TRBV7-2 and TRBJ1-1; TRBD1 is a possible D gene (6 bases). The CDR3 has 17 residues. V was pared by 1 base and J by 1 base, with 16 bases between. From germline, CDR1 is SGHTA and CDR2 FQGNSA. The CDR3, as DNA: TGTGCCAGCAGCTTAGTTTTCTCACCGGGACAGAACACTGAAGCTTTCTTT. Amino acids: CASSLVFSPGQNTEAFF.

The chain uses TRBV1 and TRBJ2-7; the D call in the table, TRBD2, was not verified against the DNA. TRBV1 constitutes a pseudogene. The CDR3 is 18 amino acids. CDR3: CTSSQDLVTSASSYEQYF. The CDR3 DNA reads as TGCACCAGCAGCCAAGATCTTGTGACTAGCGCGAGCTCCTACGAGCAGTACTTC.

This clone was seen a single time. Other DNA sequences within the sample encode an identical CDR3. J is TRBJ2-7 and V is TRBV15; 9 positions match TRBD1. Per germline, CDR1 LNHNV and CDR2 YYDKDF (reference sequence). The CDR3 loop spans 14 amino acids. Germline trimming cut 3 bases from V and 1 base from J; bases unmatched to any gene: 1. CDR3 DNA: TGTGCCACCAGCAGGGGACAGGGTTCCTACGAGCAGTACTTC. It encodes CATSRGQGSYEQYF.

This clone was seen a handful of times. The same CDR3 also results from other DNA sequences found in this sample. V and J are TRBV5-1 and TRBJ2-5; D call uncertain. The CDR3 has 13 residues. CDR1 SGHRS and CDR2 YFSETQ come from the germline V gene. V was pared by 0 bases and J by 5 bases, with 8 bases between. Written as DNA, the CDR3 is TGCGCCAGCAGCTTGGAGGCGGAGGAGACCCAGTACTTC. As protein: CASSLEAEETQYF.

V is TRBV11-2 and J is TRBJ2-5, with D hard to call. V lost 5 bases to trimming and J lost 4 bases, with 23 bases between them. This CDR3 is 17 amino acids long. CDR1 and CDR2 (germline): SGHAT, FQNNGV. CDR3 sequence: CASSRAQFRVLTETQYF. Written as DNA, the CDR3 is TGTGCCAGCAGCCGCGCACAGTTTCGGGTTTTGACAGAGACCCAGTACTTC. Drawing the rest from reference TRBV11-2 and TRBJ2-5, the complete variable domain is EAGVAQSPRYKIIEKRQSVAFWCNPISGHATLYWYQQILGQGPKLLIQFQNNGVVDDSQLPKDRFSAERLKGVDSTLKIQPAKLEDSAVYLCASSRAQFRVLTETQYFGPGTRLLVL.

This sequence joins TRBV2 and TRBJ2-5; D uncertain. CDR1 and CDR2 from the germline V gene are SNHLY and FYNNEI. CDR3 length equals 14 residues. V was cut by 5 bases and J by 5 bases, with 15 bases left in between. Written as DNA, the CDR3 is TGTGCCAGCAGTCCCAGCAGTCGAACTGAGACCCAGTACTTC. Translated: CASSPSSRTETQYF.

The chain uses TRBV4-2 and TRBJ2-7; 8 nucleotides line up with TRBD2. CDR1 and CDR2 (germline): LGHNA, YNFKEQ. The trim removed 1 base at V and 2 bases at J, leaving 7 bases unmatched. CDR3 length equals 16 residues. CDR3 sequence (DNA): TGTGCCAGCAGCCAAGCCACGGCGGGGGGTACCTACGAGCAGTACTTC. Translating gives CASSQATAGGTYEQYF.

The gene calls are TRBV9 and TRBJ1-1; 7 bases agree with TRBD1. The CDR3 covers 13 residues. Germline-derived CDR1 and CDR2 are SGDLS and YYNGEE. V shed 4 bases and J 7 bases; nucleotides not matched to a gene: 7. CDR3 loop: CASSLGTAHEAFF. In DNA form, the CDR3 reads TGTGCCAGCAGCCTCGGGACAGCTCATGAAGCTTTCTTT.

V is TRBV28 and J is TRBJ2-7; D may be TRBD1 (6 bases). The V end lost 5 bases, the J end lost 5 bases, and 19 bases lay between the germline ends. The length of the CDR3 is 15 residues. CDR1 is MDHEN, CDR2 SYDVKM, per germline. CDR3 DNA sequence: TGTGCCAGCAGTCCTTTTCCCGGGACAACCAACGAGCAGTACTTC. Translating it yields CASSPFPGTTNEQYF.

This clone was found a few times. Other DNA sequences in this specimen translate into the identical CDR3. The chain employs TRBV7-3 and TRBJ1-1; TRBD1 might be the D (5 bases). V lost 4 bases to trimming and J lost 5 bases, with 11 bases between them. The length of the CDR3 is 13 residues. Germline V lookup: CDR1 SGHTA, CDR2 FQGTGA. The CDR3 here is CASSSQGNTEAFF. CDR3 coding DNA: TGTGCCAGCAGCTCCCAGGGAAATACTGAAGCTTTCTTT.